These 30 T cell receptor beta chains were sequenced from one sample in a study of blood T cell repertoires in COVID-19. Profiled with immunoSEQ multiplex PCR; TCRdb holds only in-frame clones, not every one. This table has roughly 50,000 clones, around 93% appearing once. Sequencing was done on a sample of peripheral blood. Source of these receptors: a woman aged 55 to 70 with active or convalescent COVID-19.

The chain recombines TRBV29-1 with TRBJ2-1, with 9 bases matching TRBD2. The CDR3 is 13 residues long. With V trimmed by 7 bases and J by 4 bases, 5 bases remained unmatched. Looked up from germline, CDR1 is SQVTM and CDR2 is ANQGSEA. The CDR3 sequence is CSATSGLYNEQFF. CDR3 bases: TGCAGCGCAACTAGCGGGCTATACAATGAGCAGTTCTTC.

The CDR3 nucleotides read TGCAGCGTTGAGGTGTATAGACAGGGAAATGGCTACACCTTC. Protein sequence: CSVEVYRQGNGYTF. The genes are TRBV29-1 and TRBJ1-2, with 7 bases that match TRBD1. This CDR3 comprises 14 residues. CDR1 and CDR2 from the germline V gene are SQVTM and ANQGSEA. Unmatched junction bases numbered 10, after V lost 3 bases and J lost 6 bases.

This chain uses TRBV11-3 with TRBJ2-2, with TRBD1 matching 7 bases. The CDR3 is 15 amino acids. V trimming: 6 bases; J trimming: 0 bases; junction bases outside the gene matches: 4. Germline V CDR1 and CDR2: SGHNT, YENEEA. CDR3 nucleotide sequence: TGTGCCAGCAGTGGTACAGGGGCGAACACCGGGGAGCTGTTTTTT. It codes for CASSGTGANTGELFF. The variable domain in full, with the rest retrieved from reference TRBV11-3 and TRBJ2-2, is EAGVVQSPRYKIIEKKQPVAFWCNPISGHNTLYWYLQNLGQGPELLIRYENEEAVDDSQLPKDRFSAERLKGVDSTLKIQPAELGDSAVYLCASSGTGANTGELFFGEGSRLTVL.

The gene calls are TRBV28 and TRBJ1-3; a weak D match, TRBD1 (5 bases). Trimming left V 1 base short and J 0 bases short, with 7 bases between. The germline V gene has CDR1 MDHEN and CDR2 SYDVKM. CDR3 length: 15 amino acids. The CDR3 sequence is CASSLLDNSGNTIYF. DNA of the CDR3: TGTGCCAGCAGTTTATTGGACAACTCTGGAAACACCATATATTTT.

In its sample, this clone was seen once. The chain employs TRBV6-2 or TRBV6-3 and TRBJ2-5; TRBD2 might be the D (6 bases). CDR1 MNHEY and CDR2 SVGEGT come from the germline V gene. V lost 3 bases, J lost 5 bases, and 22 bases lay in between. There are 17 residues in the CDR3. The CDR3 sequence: CASSYGQVSAGGETQYF. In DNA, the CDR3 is TGTGCCAGCAGTTATGGCCAAGTCTCTGCAGGAGGGGAGACCCAGTACTTC.

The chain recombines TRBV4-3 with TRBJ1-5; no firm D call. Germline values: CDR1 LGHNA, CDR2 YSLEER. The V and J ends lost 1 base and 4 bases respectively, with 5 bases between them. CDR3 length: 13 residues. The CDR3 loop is CASSQGANQPQHF. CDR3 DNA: TGCGCCAGCAGCCAAGGGGCGAATCAGCCCCAGCATTTT.

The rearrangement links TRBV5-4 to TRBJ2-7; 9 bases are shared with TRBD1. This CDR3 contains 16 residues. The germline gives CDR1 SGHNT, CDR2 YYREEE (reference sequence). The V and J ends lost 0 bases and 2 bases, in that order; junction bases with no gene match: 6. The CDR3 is CASSLAPGQGAYEQYF. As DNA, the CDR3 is TGTGCCAGCAGCTTGGCCCCGGGACAGGGAGCCTACGAGCAGTACTTC.

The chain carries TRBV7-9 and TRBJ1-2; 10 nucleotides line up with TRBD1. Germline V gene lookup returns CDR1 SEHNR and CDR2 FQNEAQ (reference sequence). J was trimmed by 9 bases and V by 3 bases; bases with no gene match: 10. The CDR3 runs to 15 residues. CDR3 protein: CASSLNTGQGGSYTF. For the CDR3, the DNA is TGTGCCAGCAGCTTGAATACCGGACAGGGGGGTAGCTACACCTTC. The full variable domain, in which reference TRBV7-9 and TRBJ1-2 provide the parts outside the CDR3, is DTGVSQNPRHKITKRGQNVTFRCDPISEHNRLYWYRQTLGQGPEFLTYFQNEAQLEKSRLLSDRFSAERPKGSFSTLEIQRTEQGDSAMYLCASSLNTGQGGSYTFGSGTRLTVV.

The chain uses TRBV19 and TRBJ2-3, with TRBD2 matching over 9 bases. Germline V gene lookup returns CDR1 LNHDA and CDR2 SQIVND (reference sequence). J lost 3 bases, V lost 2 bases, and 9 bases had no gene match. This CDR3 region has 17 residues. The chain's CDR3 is CASSIFTSGRGTDTQYF. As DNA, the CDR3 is TGTGCCAGTAGTATATTCACTAGCGGGCGAGGGACAGATACGCAGTATTTT.

CDR3 nucleotide sequence: TGCGCCAGCAGCGGGACATGGGGAGAGCAGTACTTC. Its translation is CASSGTWGEQYF. The chain links TRBV10-1 to TRBJ2-7, with a possible D match to TRBD1 (6 bases). With 6 bases removed from V and 7 bases from J, the gap between germline ends came to 13 bases. The CDR3 has 12 residues. CDR1 and CDR2 from the germline V gene are WNHNN and SYGVQD (reference sequence).

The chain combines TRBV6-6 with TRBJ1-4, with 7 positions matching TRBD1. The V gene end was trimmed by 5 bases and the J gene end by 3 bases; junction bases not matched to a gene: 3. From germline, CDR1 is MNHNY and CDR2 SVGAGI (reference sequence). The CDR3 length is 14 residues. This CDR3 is CASSPTGSNEKLFF. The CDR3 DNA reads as TGTGCCAGCAGTCCGACAGGGTCTAATGAAAAACTGTTTTTT.

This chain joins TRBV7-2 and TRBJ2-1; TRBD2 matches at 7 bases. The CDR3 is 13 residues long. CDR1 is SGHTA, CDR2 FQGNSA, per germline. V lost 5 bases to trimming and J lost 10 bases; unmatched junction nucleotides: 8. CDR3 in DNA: TGTGCCAGCAGCCGCGGGGGTGACGAAGAGCAGTTCTTC. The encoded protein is CASSRGGDEEQFF.

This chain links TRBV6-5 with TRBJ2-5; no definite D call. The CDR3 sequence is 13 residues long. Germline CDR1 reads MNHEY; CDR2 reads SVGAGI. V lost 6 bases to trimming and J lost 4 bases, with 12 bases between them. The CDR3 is CASRKQFTETQYF. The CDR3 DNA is TGTGCCAGCAGGAAACAGTTCACAGAGACCCAGTACTTC.

The CDR3 DNA is TGTGCCAGCAGTTTATGGCAGGGTAGCCCTCAAGAGACCCAGTACTTC. Its protein is CASSLWQGSPQETQYF. The chain combines TRBV28 with TRBJ2-5, with a possible D match to TRBD1 (5 bases). With 0 bases removed from V and 2 bases from J, the gap between germline ends came to 13 bases. From germline, CDR1 is MDHEN and CDR2 SYDVKM. The CDR3 is 16 amino acids.

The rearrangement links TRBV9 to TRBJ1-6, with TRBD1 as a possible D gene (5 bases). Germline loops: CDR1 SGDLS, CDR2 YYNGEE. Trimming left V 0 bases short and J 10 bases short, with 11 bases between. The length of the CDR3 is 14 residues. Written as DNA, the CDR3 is TGTGCCAGCAGCGTAGCCAGGGTGGGCTCACCCCTCCACTTT. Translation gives CASSVARVGSPLHF.

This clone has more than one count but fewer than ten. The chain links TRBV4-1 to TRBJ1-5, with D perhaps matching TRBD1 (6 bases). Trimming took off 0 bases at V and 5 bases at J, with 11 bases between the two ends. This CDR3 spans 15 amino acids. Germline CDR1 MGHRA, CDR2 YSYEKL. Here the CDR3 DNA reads TGCGCCAGCAGCCAAGAAAGTGGGGGCCATCAGCCCCAGCATTTT. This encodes CASSQESGGHQPQHF.

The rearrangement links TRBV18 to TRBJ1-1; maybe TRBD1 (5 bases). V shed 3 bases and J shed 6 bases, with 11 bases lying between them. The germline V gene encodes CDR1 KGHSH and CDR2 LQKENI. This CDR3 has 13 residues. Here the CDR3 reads CASSPSGGAEAFF. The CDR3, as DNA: TGTGCCAGCTCACCCTCGGGAGGGGCTGAAGCTTTCTTT.

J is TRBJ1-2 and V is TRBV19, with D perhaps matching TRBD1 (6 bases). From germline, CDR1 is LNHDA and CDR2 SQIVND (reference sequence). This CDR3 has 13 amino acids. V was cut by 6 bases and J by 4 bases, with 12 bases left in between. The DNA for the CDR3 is TGTGCCAGTAGGGGGGGGCCGAGCTATGGCTACACCTTC. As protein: CASRGGPSYGYTF.

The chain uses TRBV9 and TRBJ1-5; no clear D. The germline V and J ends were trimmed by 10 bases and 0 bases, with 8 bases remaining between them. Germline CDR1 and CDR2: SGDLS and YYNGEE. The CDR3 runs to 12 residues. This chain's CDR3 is CARSTSNQPQHF. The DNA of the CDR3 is TGTGCCCGGTCAACTAGCAATCAGCCCCAGCATTTT.

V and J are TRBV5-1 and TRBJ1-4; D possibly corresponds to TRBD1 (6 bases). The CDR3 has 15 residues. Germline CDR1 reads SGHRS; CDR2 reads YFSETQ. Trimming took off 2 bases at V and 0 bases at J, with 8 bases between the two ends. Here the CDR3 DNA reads TGCGCCAGCAGCTTACAGGGATCAACTAATGAAAAACTGTTTTTT. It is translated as CASSLQGSTNEKLFF. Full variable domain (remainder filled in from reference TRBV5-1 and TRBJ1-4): KAGVTQTPRYLIKTRGQQVTLSCSPISGHRSVSWYQQTPGQGLQFLFEYFSETQRNKGNFPGRFSGRQFSNSRSEMNVSTLELGDSALYLCASSLQGSTNEKLFFGSGTQLSVL.

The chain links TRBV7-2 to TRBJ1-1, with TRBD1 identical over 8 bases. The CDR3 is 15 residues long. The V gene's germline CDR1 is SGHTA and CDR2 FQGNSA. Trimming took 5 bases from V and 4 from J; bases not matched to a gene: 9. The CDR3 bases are TGTGCCAGCAGCGCCCACAGGGGGTGGGGCACTGAAGCTTTCTTT. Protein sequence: CASSAHRGWGTEAFF.

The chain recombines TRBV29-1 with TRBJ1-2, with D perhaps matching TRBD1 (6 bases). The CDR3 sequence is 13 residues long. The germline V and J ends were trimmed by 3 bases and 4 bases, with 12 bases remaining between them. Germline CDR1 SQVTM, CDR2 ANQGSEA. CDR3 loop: CSVEKQGTYGYTF. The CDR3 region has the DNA TGCAGCGTTGAGAAACAGGGAACCTATGGCTACACCTTC.

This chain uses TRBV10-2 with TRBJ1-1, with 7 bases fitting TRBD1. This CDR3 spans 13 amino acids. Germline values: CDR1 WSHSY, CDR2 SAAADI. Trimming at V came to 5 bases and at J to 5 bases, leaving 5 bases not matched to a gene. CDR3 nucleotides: TGCGCCAGCAGTCGACAGGGCCGGACTGAAGCTTTCTTT. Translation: CASSRQGRTEAFF.

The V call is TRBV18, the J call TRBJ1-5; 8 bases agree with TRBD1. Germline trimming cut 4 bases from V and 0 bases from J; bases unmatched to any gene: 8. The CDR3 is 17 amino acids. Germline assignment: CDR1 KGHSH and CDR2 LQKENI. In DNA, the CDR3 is TGTGCCAGCTCACTCATGGGACAGGAATCTAGCAATCAGCCCCAGCATTTT. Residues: CASSLMGQESSNQPQHF.

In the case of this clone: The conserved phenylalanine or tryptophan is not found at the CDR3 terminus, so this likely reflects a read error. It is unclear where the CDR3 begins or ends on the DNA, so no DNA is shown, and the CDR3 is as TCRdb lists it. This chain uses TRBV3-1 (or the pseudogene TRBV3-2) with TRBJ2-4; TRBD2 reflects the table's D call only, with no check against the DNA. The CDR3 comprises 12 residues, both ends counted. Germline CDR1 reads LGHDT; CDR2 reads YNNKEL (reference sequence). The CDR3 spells CASSQDGGLLFA.

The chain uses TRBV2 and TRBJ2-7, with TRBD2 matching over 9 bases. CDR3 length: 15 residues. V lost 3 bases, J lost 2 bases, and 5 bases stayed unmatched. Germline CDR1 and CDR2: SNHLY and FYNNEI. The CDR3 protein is CASSELRTSAYEQYF. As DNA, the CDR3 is TGTGCCAGCAGTGAGCTTAGGACTAGCGCCTACGAGCAGTACTTC. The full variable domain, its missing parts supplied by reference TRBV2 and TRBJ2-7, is EPEVTQTPSHQVTQMGQEVILRCVPISNHLYFYWYRQILGQKVEFLVSFYNNEISEKSEIFDDQFSVERPDGSNFTLKIRSTKLEDSAMYFCASSELRTSAYEQYFGPGTRLTVT.

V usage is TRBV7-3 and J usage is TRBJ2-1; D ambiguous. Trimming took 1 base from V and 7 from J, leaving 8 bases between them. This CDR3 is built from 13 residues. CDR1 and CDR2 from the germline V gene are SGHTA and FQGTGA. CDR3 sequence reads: CASSLNIANEQFF. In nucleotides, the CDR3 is TGTGCCAGCAGCTTAAATATCGCGAATGAGCAGTTCTTC. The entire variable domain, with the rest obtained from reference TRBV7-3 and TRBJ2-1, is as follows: GAGVSQTPSNKVTEKGKYVELRCDPISGHTALYWYRQSLGQGPEFLIYFQGTGAADDSGLPNDRFFAVRPEGSVSTLKIQRTERGDSAVYLCASSLNIANEQFFGPGTRLTVL.

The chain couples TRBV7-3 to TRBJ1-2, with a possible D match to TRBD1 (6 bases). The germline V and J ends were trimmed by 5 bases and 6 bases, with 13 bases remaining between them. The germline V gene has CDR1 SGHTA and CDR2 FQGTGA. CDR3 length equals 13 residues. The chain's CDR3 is CASSPTQGDGYTF. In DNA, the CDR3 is TGTGCCAGCAGCCCCACACAGGGAGATGGCTACACCTTC.

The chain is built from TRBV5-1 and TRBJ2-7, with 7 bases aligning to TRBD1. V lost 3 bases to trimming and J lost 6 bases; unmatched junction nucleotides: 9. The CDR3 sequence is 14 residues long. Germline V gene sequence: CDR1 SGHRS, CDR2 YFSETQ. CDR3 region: CASSSGQVGSEQYF. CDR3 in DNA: TGCGCCAGCAGCTCCGGACAGGTGGGCAGCGAGCAGTACTTC.

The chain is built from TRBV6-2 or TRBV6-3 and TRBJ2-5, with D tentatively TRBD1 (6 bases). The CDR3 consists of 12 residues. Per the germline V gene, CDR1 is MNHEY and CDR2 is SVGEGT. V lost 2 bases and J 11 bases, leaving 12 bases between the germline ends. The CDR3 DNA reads TGTGCCAGCAGTTACGTACAGGGATTACAGTACTTC. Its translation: CASSYVQGLQYF.